The sequence of this TCR beta chain was determined in a study of blood T cell repertoires in COVID-19. Study-level information: The origin of the acute and convalescent COVID-19 samples was the United States, Italy and Spain. PBMCs, B-cell-depleted T cells, or T cells were the source of the cDNA or gDNA that made up the material.

Germline values: CDR1 SGHVS, CDR2 FNYEAQ. This CDR3 comprises 16 residues. Trimming stripped 1 base from V and 1 base from J, with 12 bases between. This clone was seen a handful of times. Per the authors' pipeline: Reference gene primers were amplified, and this amplification served to estimate nucleated cell counts. Sequenced by immunoSEQ multiplex PCR; TCRdb stores in-frame clones only, minus some. V and J calls and clone size come straight from that table; D and trimming were deduced from the DNA. The sample contains approximately 110,000 clones, about 75% of which appear only once. The chain employs TRBV7-6 and TRBJ2-3; perhaps TRBD2 as D (6 bases). Sequenced input: peripheral blood. The TCR sequence derives from a man aged 80 or over with acute or convalescent COVID-19. CDR3 DNA: TGTGCCAGCAGCTTAGGGACGGGAGCTGGCACAGATACGCAGTATTTT. Translating it yields CASSLGTGAGTDTQYF.